Below, 24 T cell receptor beta chains from the same sample are listed, as sequenced in a study of identical twins. TCRdb itself ran the 5' RACE reads through MiXCR, one entry per CDR3 protein. The repertoire holds roughly 470,000 distinct CDR3 sequences, with approximately 14% as singletons. Separately, the same data were catalogued under a study of yellow fever vaccine responses in identical twins.

Sequences were obtained from CD4+ T cells sorted from blood. The receptors derive from a woman younger than 35 in good health.

This clonotype showed up many times. At one end, the junction sequence differs from germline, possibly due to a read error. The chain combines TRBV11-2 with TRBJ2-7; D not resolved. In germline, CDR1 is SGHAT, CDR2 FQNNGV. There are 14 residues in the CDR3. CDR3 sequence reads: CASSLAGGRYEQYF. The CDR3 DNA reads as TGTGCCAGCAGTTTAGCCGGCGGCCGCTACGAGCAGTACTTC.

This clonotype turned up a few times. The chain couples TRBV6-2 or TRBV6-3 to TRBJ1-3; D ambiguous. In germline, CDR1 is MNHEY, CDR2 SVGEGT. The CDR3 has 17 amino acids. Trimming removed 6 bases at V and 0 bases at J, with 18 bases between. The CDR3 reads CASSHGGDLYSGNTIYF. DNA for the CDR3: TGTGCCAGCAGCCACGGTGGAGATTTATACTCTGGAAACACCATATATTTT.

This clonotype turned up a few times. The chain has TRBV25-1 and TRBJ2-3; D not resolved. Trimming pared 3 bases from V and 2 bases from J, leaving 15 bases between. The CDR3 runs to 16 residues. Germline values: CDR1 MGHDK, CDR2 SYGVNS. DNA for the CDR3: TGTGCCAGCAGTGATTCGGCTAGGCGACTCACAGATACGCAGTATTTT. Translating gives CASSDSARRLTDTQYF.

The chain employs TRBV2 and TRBJ2-4, with 7 positions matching TRBD1. Germline V gene data show CDR1 as SNHLY and CDR2 as FYNNEI. The junction had 4 bases not matched to a gene; V was cut back by 4 bases and J by 4 bases. This CDR3 has 14 amino acids. The CDR3 spells CASSATGPKNIQYF. The CDR3 region has the DNA TGTGCCAGCAGTGCGACAGGGCCTAAAAACATTCAGTACTTC.

This chain joins TRBV6-1 and TRBJ2-1; maybe TRBD2 (7 bases). Germline CDR1 and CDR2: MNHNS and SASEGT. Trimming pared 8 bases from V and 6 bases from J, leaving 20 bases between. This CDR3 region has 15 residues. The CDR3 here is CASGGAGMGSNEQFF. DNA of the CDR3: TGTGCCAGCGGGGGGGCAGGAATGGGCTCCAATGAGCAGTTCTTC.

The chain uses TRBV10-3 and TRBJ2-3; a weak D match, TRBD1 (5 bases). Trimming took 8 bases from V and 0 from J, leaving 12 bases between them. The CDR3 is 14 residues long. Germline assignment: CDR1 ENHRY and CDR2 SYGVKD. For the CDR3, the DNA is TGTGCCATCGGGAAGGGGTGGAGCACAGATACGCAGTATTTT. Encoded protein: CAIGKGWSTDTQYF.

The chain is built from TRBV5-1 and TRBJ2-2; D is undetermined. The CDR3 has 13 amino acids. V lost 1 base and J lost 3, with 4 bases in between. The germline gives CDR1 SGHRS, CDR2 YFSETQ. DNA for the CDR3: TGCGCCAGCAGCTTGATCTACACCGGGGAGCTGTTTTTT. Translation: CASSLIYTGELFF.

There are many counts of this clonotype. The rearrangement uses TRBV19 and TRBJ2-7, with 9 bases lining up with TRBD1. The J segment lost 7 bases and the V segment lost 6 bases, leaving 4 bases of the junction unmatched. The CDR3 runs 12 residues. Germline values: CDR1 LNHDA, CDR2 SQIVND (reference sequence). The CDR3 region is CASRDGQGEQYF. The CDR3 DNA reads as TGTGCCAGTAGAGATGGACAGGGGGAGCAGTACTTC.

This clonotype appeared many times. In DNA form, the CDR3 reads TGCGCCAGCAGCCAACCACTAGGTAACATTCAGTACTTC. This codes for CASSQPLGNIQYF. This rearrangement joins TRBV4-1 to TRBJ2-4; tentatively, D is TRBD2 (5 bases). There are 13 residues in the CDR3. Looked up from germline, CDR1 is MGHRA and CDR2 is YSYEKL. With 2 bases removed from V and 7 bases from J, the gap between germline ends came to 9 bases.

This chain connects TRBV28 to TRBJ1-2, with 7 bases lining up with TRBD1. CDR3 length equals 12 residues. With 2 bases clipped from V and 8 bases from J, the junction kept 2 bases outside the gene matches. From germline, CDR1 is MDHEN and CDR2 SYDVKM. CDR3 in DNA: TGTGCCAGCAGTTTACCGGGACAGGGCTACACCTTC. Its protein is CASSLPGQGYTF.

With respect to this clonotype: At one end, the junction sequence differs from germline, possibly due to a read error. The chain employs TRBV5-1 and TRBJ2-1, with D perhaps TRBD2 (5 bases). CDR3 length equals 16 residues. Germline CDR1 SGHRS, CDR2 YFSETQ. CDR3 nucleotides: TGCGTCAGCAGCTTGGATGAGGGAAACTCCTACAATGAGCAGTTCTTC. Translation gives CVSSLDEGNSYNEQFF.

This clonotype was counted a few times. The rearrangement uses TRBV24-1 and TRBJ2-5; 9 positions match TRBD1. The CDR3 has 13 amino acids. Germline-derived CDR1 and CDR2 are KGHDR and SFDVKD. With 9 bases clipped from V and 5 bases from J, the junction kept 6 bases outside the gene matches. This CDR3 is CATAGTGFETQYF. CDR3 coding DNA: TGTGCCACCGCCGGGACAGGGTTTGAGACCCAGTACTTC.

There are a few counts of this clonotype. The rearrangement uses TRBV5-4 and TRBJ2-3, with TRBD2 identical over 10 bases. Trimming cost V 0 bases and J 5 bases; bases outside gene matches: 6. The V gene's germline CDR1 is SGHNT and CDR2 YYREEE (reference sequence). The CDR3 loop spans 16 amino acids. CDR3 region: CASSLAAQRGGDTQYF. The DNA of the CDR3 is TGTGCCAGCAGCTTGGCCGCCCAGCGGGGGGGAGATACGCAGTATTTT.

CDR3 protein: CASSGGLAGGPHTQYF. CDR3 nucleotide sequence: TGTGCCAGCAGTGGCGGACTAGCGGGGGGGCCGCATACGCAGTATTTT. V usage is TRBV6-1 and J usage is TRBJ2-3, with 15 positions matching TRBD2. Germline loops: CDR1 MNHNS, CDR2 SASEGT. The V and J ends lost 4 bases and 7 bases, in that order; junction bases with no gene match: 6. The CDR3 sequence is 16 residues long.

The chain recombines TRBV7-9 with TRBJ1-6; tentatively, D is TRBD1 (6 bases). Trimming pared 5 bases from V and 7 bases from J, leaving 18 bases between. CDR1 is SEHNR and CDR2 is FQNEAQ in the germline V gene (reference sequence). CDR3 length equals 16 residues. In DNA, the CDR3 is TGTGCCAGCAGCCCCCGGGACGGGGGCGAAAATTCACCCCTCCACTTT. Its translation: CASSPRDGGENSPLHF.

A remark on this clonotype: A single base separates this from a much larger clone, so it may be a read error. V and J are TRBV5-1 and TRBJ2-2, with 7 bases identical to TRBD1. Germline V gives CDR1 SGHRS, CDR2 YFSETQ. This CDR3 has 19 amino acids. CDR3 sequence reads: CTSSLAKGTGQLNTGELFF. The CDR3 DNA reads as TGCACCAGCAGCTTGGCGAAGGGAACGGGACAGCTTAACACCGGGGAGCTGTTTTTT.

A single count supports this clonotype. The J gene is TRBJ1-4, the V gene TRBV2; TRBD1 matches 7 bases. The CDR3 has 12 amino acids. Germline CDR1 reads SNHLY; CDR2 reads FYNNEI. Trimming cost V 8 bases and J 10 bases; bases outside gene matches: 7. Here the CDR3 reads CASSGDRVKLFF. The CDR3 DNA follows: TGTGCCAGCTCGGGGGACAGAGTAAAACTGTTTTTT.

V gene TRBV7-2 combines with J gene TRBJ2-5; 8 nucleotides align to TRBD2. The germline V gene has CDR1 SGHTA and CDR2 FQGNSA. The trim removed 1 base at V and 1 base at J, leaving 8 bases unmatched. The CDR3 contains 17 residues. The CDR3: CASSLGSGSGGQETQYF. The CDR3 DNA reads TGTGCCAGCAGCTTAGGGAGCGGGAGTGGGGGCCAAGAGACCCAGTACTTC.

The rearrangement uses TRBV6-5 and TRBJ2-7; TRBD1 matches at 8 bases. The CDR3 sequence is 14 residues long. Germline assignment: CDR1 MNHEY and CDR2 SVGAGI. The ends lost 5 bases at V and 6 bases at J; junction bases unmatched: 9. CDR3 DNA sequence: TGTGCCAGCAGTAACCAGGGGGCGCAGCGCGAGCAGTACTTC. Translation gives CASSNQGAQREQYF.

This clonotype has more than one count but fewer than ten. V is TRBV4-2 and J is TRBJ1-6; unclear D gene. The CDR3 runs to 14 residues. Germline lookup yields CDR1 LGHNA and CDR2 YNFKEQ. Trimming left V 1 base short and J 5 bases short, with 6 bases between. In nucleotides, the CDR3 is TGTGCCAGCAGCCAAGTCCAGGATAATTCACCCCTCCACTTT. As protein: CASSQVQDNSPLHF.

This clonotype has just a few counts. The chain uses TRBV20-1 and TRBJ2-7; D is ambiguous. The V and J ends lost 6 bases and 2 bases respectively, with 11 bases between them. CDR3 length equals 12 residues. Germline-derived CDR1 and CDR2 are DFQATT and SNEGSKA (reference sequence). The CDR3 reads CSARRRAYEQYF. For the CDR3, the DNA is TGCAGTGCCAGACGAAGGGCCTACGAGCAGTACTTC.

The J gene is TRBJ2-3, the V gene TRBV9, with a possible D match to TRBD2 (6 bases). CDR3 length: 14 residues. The germline V and J ends were trimmed by 0 bases and 6 bases, with 11 bases remaining between them. Germline V gene data show CDR1 as SGDLS and CDR2 as YYNGEE. The CDR3 sequence is CASSVGTISDTQYF. The CDR3 bases are TGTGCCAGCAGCGTAGGGACTATAAGCGATACGCAGTATTTT.

The chain is built from TRBV18 and TRBJ1-1, with a weak D call TRBD1 (5 bases). The CDR3 extends over 12 amino acids. Germline CDR1 reads KGHSH; CDR2 reads LQKENI. V lost 7 bases to trimming and J lost 5 bases, with 11 bases between them. CDR3: CASYQGTTEAFF. Written as DNA, the CDR3 is TGTGCCAGCTACCAGGGAACAACTGAAGCTTTCTTT.

This clonotype came up many times. The rearrangement links TRBV6-1 to TRBJ2-7; perhaps TRBD1 as D (6 bases). Trimming took 4 bases from V and 0 from J, leaving 7 bases between them. CDR1 is MNHNS, CDR2 SASEGT, per germline. This CDR3 spans 13 amino acids. The CDR3 region is CASSVGGSYEQYF. The CDR3 DNA reads TGTGCCAGCAGTGTAGGGGGCTCCTACGAGCAGTACTTC.